This T cell receptor beta chain is drawn from a study of blood T cell repertoires in COVID-19. The V gene end was trimmed by 5 bases and the J gene end by 2 bases; junction bases not matched to a gene: 8. Germline assignment: CDR1 SGHTA and CDR2 FQGNSA. This CDR3 region has 17 residues. TCRdb keeps only in-frame clones here, not all; method: immunoSEQ multiplex PCR. The sample gives about 17,000 clones, over 65% of which show up once; 20% to 25% is in the top ten. This chain connects TRBV7-2 to TRBJ1-5, with 11 bases that match TRBD1. Sequenced sample: peripheral blood. This sequence was found in a man aged 55 to 70 with active or convalescent COVID-19. CDR3 protein: CASSPDRGRRGNQPQHF. In DNA form, the CDR3 reads TGTGCCAGCAGCCCGGACAGGGGGCGTAGGGGCAATCAGCCCCAGCATTTT.